Following are 11 T cell receptor beta chains from one sample sequenced in a study of beta chain features in type 1 diabetes. Their recognized antigens are unknown. Study-wide findings and caveats: Moderate but significant shortening of TCRB CDR3s was recorded in all four CD4+ subsets from Type 1 diabetes patients.

Reverse transcription of all isolated RNA meant that expressed TCRB transcripts were sequenced. Clones were sequenced by immunoSEQ multiplex PCR, and TCRdb holds only the in-frame ones, with some missing. Of around 130,000 clones in the sample, about 10% were seen once. The specimen sequenced was central memory CD4+ T cells from blood. The receptors were sampled from a man aged 25-40 years with type 1 diabetes.

This clone has just a few counts. This sequence joins TRBV9 and TRBJ2-5; 7 bases fit TRBD2. The length of the CDR3 is 14 residues. The germline V gene encodes CDR1 SGDLS and CDR2 YYNGEE. V shed 4 bases, J shed 0 bases, and the junction held 3 bases outside the gene matches. CDR3 loop: CASSFGGYQETQYF. The CDR3 bases are TGTGCCAGCAGCTTCGGGGGGTACCAAGAGACCCAGTACTTC.

This clone was counted only a few times. V is TRBV11-2 and J is TRBJ2-2; 9 nucleotides agree with TRBD1. Unmatched junction bases numbered 4, after V lost 3 bases and J lost 2 bases. Germline values: CDR1 SGHAT, CDR2 FQNNGV. CDR3 length: 16 residues. The CDR3 is CASSFAGQGNTGELFF. DNA of the CDR3: TGTGCCAGCAGCTTCGCGGGACAGGGTAACACCGGGGAGCTGTTTTTT.

This clone was seen more than once but under ten times. The gene calls are TRBV10-3 and TRBJ2-7; 8 nucleotides agree with TRBD1. The V gene's germline CDR1 is ENHRY and CDR2 SYGVKD. This CDR3 contains 12 residues. Germline trimming cut 6 bases from V and 5 bases from J; bases unmatched to any gene: 3. The CDR3 coding sequence is TGTGCCATCAGGGACAGGGCGAACGAGCAGTACTTC. It translates to CAIRDRANEQYF.

This clone was counted a few times. The genes are TRBV5-4 and TRBJ2-3; no clear D gene. The CDR3 has 16 amino acids. Germline loops: CDR1 SGHNT, CDR2 YYREEE (reference sequence). The V end lost 6 bases, the J end lost 4 bases, and 21 bases lay between the germline ends. The CDR3 region is CASTRNGISWPDTQYF. In nucleotides, the CDR3 is TGTGCCAGCACCCGGAACGGCATTAGCTGGCCAGATACGCAGTATTTT. The whole variable domain, remainder taken from reference TRBV5-4 and TRBJ2-3, is ETGVTQSPTHLIKTRGQQVTLRCSSQSGHNTVSWYQQALGQGPQFIFQYYREEENGRGNFPPRFSGLQFPNYSSELNVNALELDDSALYLCASTRNGISWPDTQYFGPGTRLTVL.

The chain carries TRBV7-3 and TRBJ2-1, with 8 bases lining up with TRBD1. Germline V gene data show CDR1 as SGHTA and CDR2 as FQGTGA. This CDR3 spans 16 amino acids. With 0 bases clipped from V and 9 bases from J, the junction kept 10 bases outside the gene matches. CDR3 nucleotides: TGTGCCAGCAGCTTAACGTCCCCCCAGGGGGCGGGTGAGCAGTTCTTC. Protein: CASSLTSPQGAGEQFF.

This clone was seen a handful of times. The V and J genes are TRBV9 and TRBJ2-3, with a weak D call TRBD1 (6 bases). The CDR3 consists of 14 residues. V was pared by 0 bases and J by 3 bases, with 8 bases between. CDR1 SGDLS and CDR2 YYNGEE come from the germline V gene. For the CDR3, the DNA is TGTGCCAGCAGCGTAGTGGGGGCGACAGATACGCAGTATTTT. It translates to CASSVVGATDTQYF.

In its sample, this clone was seen a few times. This chain links TRBV7-3 with TRBJ2-3; maybe TRBD2 (6 bases). From germline, CDR1 is SGHTA and CDR2 FQGTGA. CDR3 length equals 12 residues. Trimming took off 5 bases at V and 9 bases at J, with 12 bases between the two ends. The DNA of the CDR3 is TGTGCCAGCAGCCGGGACCGGGAGACGCAGTATTTT. This translates into CASSRDRETQYF.

The chain employs TRBV6-1 and TRBJ1-2; possibly TRBD1 for D (5 bases). The CDR3 is made up of 13 amino acids. Germline CDR1 is MNHNS and CDR2 is SASEGT. Trimming shortened V by 8 bases and J by 3 bases, and 13 bases separated the two germline ends. The CDR3 is CASRTGDYYGYTF. The DNA of the CDR3 is TGTGCCAGCCGTACAGGAGACTACTATGGCTACACCTTC.

The chain has TRBV14 and TRBJ2-7; possible D gene TRBD1, 6 bases. Germline V gene data show CDR1 as SGHDN and CDR2 as FVKESK. The CDR3 length is 14 residues. V lost 4 bases and J lost 4, with 14 bases in between. The CDR3 loop reads CASSRGQTKYEQYF. The CDR3, as DNA: TGTGCCAGCAGCCGTGGACAGACAAAGTACGAGCAGTACTTC.

Only a few counts were recorded for this clone. V usage is TRBV7-9 and J usage is TRBJ1-2; a weak D match, TRBD1 (6 bases). Trimming removed 3 bases at V and 7 bases at J, with 12 bases between. From germline, CDR1 is SEHNR and CDR2 FQNEAQ (reference sequence). The CDR3 totals 13 residues. CDR3 DNA sequence: TGTGCCAGCAGCTTTGAACAGGGATTTGGCTACACCTTC. Amino acids: CASSFEQGFGYTF.

V and J are TRBV18 and TRBJ2-5; 8 bases map to TRBD2. The V gene end was trimmed by 2 bases and the J gene end by 4 bases; junction bases not matched to a gene: 9. CDR1 KGHSH and CDR2 LQKENI come from the germline V gene. This CDR3 is 16 amino acids long. CDR3 region: CASSPTTTSVRETQYF. The CDR3 region has the DNA TGTGCCAGCTCACCAACCACGACTAGCGTACGAGAGACCCAGTACTTC.